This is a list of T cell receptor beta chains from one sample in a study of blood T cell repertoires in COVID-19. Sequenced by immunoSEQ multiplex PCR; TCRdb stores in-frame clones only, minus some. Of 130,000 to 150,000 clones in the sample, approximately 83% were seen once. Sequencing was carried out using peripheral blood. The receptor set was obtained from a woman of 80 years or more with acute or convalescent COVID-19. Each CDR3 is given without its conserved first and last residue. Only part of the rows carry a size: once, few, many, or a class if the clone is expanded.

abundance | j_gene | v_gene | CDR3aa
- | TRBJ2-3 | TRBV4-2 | ASSQGGGGGSDTQY
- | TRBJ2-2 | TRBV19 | ASSRTGNTGELF
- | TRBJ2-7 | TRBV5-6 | ASSGTGVSYEQY
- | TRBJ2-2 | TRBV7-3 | ASSPLSTSLYAGELF
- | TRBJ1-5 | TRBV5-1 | ASSLASGPNQPQH
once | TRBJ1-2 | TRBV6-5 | ASSTGQGPGGYT
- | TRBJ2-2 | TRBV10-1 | ASSDRSQGPGELF
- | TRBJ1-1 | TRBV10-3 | AISEFHRDSAEAF
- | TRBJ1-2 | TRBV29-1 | SVSRDWGYT
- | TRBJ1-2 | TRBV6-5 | ASSMDRRYGYT
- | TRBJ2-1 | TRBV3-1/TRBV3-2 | ASSQDPAAGGSSYNEQF
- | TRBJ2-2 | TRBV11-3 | ASSFRGGAGELF
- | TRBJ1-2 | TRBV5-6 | ASSLTGSRGYT
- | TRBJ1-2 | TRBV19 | ASSLGTGNYGYT
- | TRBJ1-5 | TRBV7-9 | ASSSDRVGNQPQH
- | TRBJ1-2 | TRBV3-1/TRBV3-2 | ASSQEIGAGGYGYT
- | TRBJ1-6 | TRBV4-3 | ASSQEGGSYSPLH
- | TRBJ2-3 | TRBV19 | ASRQGGTDTQY
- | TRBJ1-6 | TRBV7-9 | ASSPGTQGSYNSPLH
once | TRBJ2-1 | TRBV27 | ASSPGYNEQF
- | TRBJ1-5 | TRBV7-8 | ASSLRQGDSVSNQPQH
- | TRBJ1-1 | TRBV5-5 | ASRLGQLDTEAF
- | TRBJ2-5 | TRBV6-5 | ASSYSGTGYQETQY
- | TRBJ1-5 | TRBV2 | ASSEGQRLGSQH
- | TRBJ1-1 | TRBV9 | ASSVGQGATEAF
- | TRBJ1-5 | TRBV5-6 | ASSLGTANQPQH
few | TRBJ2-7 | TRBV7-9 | ASSLEGGGSYEQY
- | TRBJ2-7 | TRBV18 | ASSPRTEYEQY
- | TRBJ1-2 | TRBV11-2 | ASSLQARGDSYGYT
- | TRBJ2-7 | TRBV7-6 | ASSLMTGSYEQY
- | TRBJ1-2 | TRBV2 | ASTSGLGYGYT
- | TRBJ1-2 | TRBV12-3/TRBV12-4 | ASSFPTQGGYT
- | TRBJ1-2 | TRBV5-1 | ASSPSPGVYGYT
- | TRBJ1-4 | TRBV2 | ASKNEGRSEKLF
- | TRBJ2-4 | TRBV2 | ASRDPGTWEAV
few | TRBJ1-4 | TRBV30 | AWSVSMTGEGEKLF
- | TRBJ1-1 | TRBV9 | ASSVSGNQGTEAF
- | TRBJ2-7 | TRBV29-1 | SVQSPGTSGYEQY
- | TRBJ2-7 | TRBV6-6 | ASSTTGHQY
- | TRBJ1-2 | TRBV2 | ASRERGQAPQGYGYT
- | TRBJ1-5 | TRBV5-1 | ASREGTSNQPQH
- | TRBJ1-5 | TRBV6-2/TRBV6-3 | ASSYESRQGVSNQPQH
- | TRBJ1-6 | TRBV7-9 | ASSSRTGASPLH
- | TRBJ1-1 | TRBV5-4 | ASSSGTRNTEAF
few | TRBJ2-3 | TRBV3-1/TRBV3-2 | ASSLPGGGTDTQY
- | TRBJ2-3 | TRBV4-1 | ASSQVGAGEGAQY
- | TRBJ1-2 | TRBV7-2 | ASSTGQSLYGYT
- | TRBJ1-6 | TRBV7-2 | ASSLPAGFNSPLH
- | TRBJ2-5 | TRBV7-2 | ASSLVGSGGATKTQY
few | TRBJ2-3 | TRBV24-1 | ATSDAGDTQY
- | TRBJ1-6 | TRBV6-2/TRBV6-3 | ASSYGPGTGGSSPLH